The clone carrying this T cell receptor (beta chain) occurred many times. Individuals selected for sequencing had exhibited CD8+CD57+ cell expansion on flow cytometry. This specimen comes from a study of CD8+CD57+ T cells in acquired aplastic anemia. On the study more broadly: Sorted CD4+ and CD8+ cells yielded DNA averaging approximately 3 ug.

Researchers used genomic DNA as the template to profile TCR beta VDJ and CDR3. Each CDR3 protein is one row after TCRdb ran MiXCR on the reads. The sample lists around 190,000 distinct CDR3 sequences; approximately 48% were seen once. This clonotype originated in a human donor with aplastic anemia. Sequenced: sorted CD4+, CD8+, or CD8+CD57+ T cells (not recorded which) from PBMCs.

The CDR3 region has the DNA TGTGCCATCAGTGAGGGAACAGGGGGCAGCGAGACCCAGTACTTC. It specifies CAISEGTGGSETQYF. V is TRBV10-3 and J is TRBJ2-5; 9 bases match TRBD1. This CDR3 is 15 amino acids long. The germline CDR1 and CDR2 sequences are ENHRY and SYGVKD. V was pared by 2 bases and J by 5 bases, with 6 bases of the junction left unmatched.